This T cell receptor (beta chain) derives from a study of blood T cell repertoires in COVID-19. Study-level background: The United States, Italy and Spain provided the acute and convalescent COVID-19 samples.

This CDR3 spans 13 amino acids. Trimming cost V 6 bases and J 6 bases; bases outside gene matches: 4. CDR1 is SNHLY, CDR2 FYNNEI, per germline. Only in-frame clones appear in the TCRdb table, and some are missing; sequencing was by immunoSEQ multiplex PCR. The sample records some 330,000 clones, roughly 87% being singletons. Recruitment covered about 25 US areas and drew participants whose ages spanned roughly 18 to 90 years. Two consecutive negative NP/OP PCR tests, clearance, or resolved symptoms defined Cohort 3 recovery. The source material was PBMCs or T cells enriched from blood (not recorded which). This sequence originates from a woman between 50 and 59 years old who had recovered from COVID-19. The chain joins TRBV2 to TRBJ1-1, with 10 bases fitting TRBD1. CDR3 DNA sequence: TGTGCCAGCAGCCGGGACAGGGGCGCTGAAGCTTTCTTT. Translated: CASSRDRGAEAFF.